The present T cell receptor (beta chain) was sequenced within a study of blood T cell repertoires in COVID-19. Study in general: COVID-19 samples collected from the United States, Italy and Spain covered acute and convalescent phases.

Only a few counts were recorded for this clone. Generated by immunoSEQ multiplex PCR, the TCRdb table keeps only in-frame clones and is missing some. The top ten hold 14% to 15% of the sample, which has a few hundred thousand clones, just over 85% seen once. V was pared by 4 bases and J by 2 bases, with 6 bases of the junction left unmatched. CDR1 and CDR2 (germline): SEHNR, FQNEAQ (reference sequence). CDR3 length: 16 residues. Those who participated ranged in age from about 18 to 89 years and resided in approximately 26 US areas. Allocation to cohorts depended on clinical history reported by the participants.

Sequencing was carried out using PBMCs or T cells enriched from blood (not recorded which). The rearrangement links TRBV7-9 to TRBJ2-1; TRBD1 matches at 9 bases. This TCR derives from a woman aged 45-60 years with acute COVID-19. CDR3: CASSSLQGAPYNEQFF. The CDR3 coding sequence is TGTGCCAGCAGCTCCCTACAGGGGGCCCCCTACAATGAGCAGTTCTTC.